The present T cell receptor beta chain was sequenced within a study of blood T cell repertoires in COVID-19. The CDR3 contains 11 residues. V lost 8 bases, J lost 5 bases, and 3 bases stayed unmatched. Germline V gene lookup returns CDR1 WSHSY and CDR2 SAAADI. The cohort comprised adults aged about 18 to 100 years residing in approximately 25 US areas. Donors in Cohort 3 counted as recovered after two negative PCRs, clearance, or symptom resolution. Sequencing used immunoSEQ multiplex PCR; TCRdb keeps in-frame clones, though not all of them. Here the sample spans approximately 320,000 clones, around 90% being singletons.

The receptor was derived from a man aged 55-75 years who had recovered from COVID-19. The sequencing sample was made of PBMCs or T cells enriched from blood (not recorded which). The chain is built from TRBV10-2 and TRBJ2-7, with TRBD1 matching 7 bases. CDR3 bases: TGCGCCAGCGGACAGGCTGACGAGCAGTACTTC. Its protein product is CASGQADEQYF.